The present entry profiles one T cell receptor beta chain with its context. What antigen it recognizes has not been identified. No much larger clone is present one base from it, and per-base qualities are unavailable. The protocol used for the library was the immunoSEQ multiplex PCR assay. This is the immuneACCESS table as TCRdb keeps it, with only in-frame sequences that have V and J called. A part of the clones is gone; compared with another copy, unresolved V genes explain less than half, and the rest is unexplained. The sample records roughly 170,000 clones, just under 95% of which are singletons. The ten largest make up roughly 1.5% of the sample. V gives up 6 bases and J gives up 3 bases, and the segment between their germline ends measures 12 bases. The germline V gene gives CDR1 as SGHTA and CDR2 as FQGNSA. From its cysteine to its phenylalanine, the CDR3 spans 15 amino acids. Only the CDR3 portion is preserved as DNA: 45 bases, with reading frame beginning at the first base.

The data were obtained in a study of control samples from healthy donors and cancer patients (TCRdb year 2020). The rearranged segments are TRBV7-2 and TRBJ2-6; the D gene identity is not certain. This TCR was sampled from a young man in good health. Sample: blood. The CDR3 is CASSFIGGGANVLTF. The base sequence is TGTGCCAGCAGTTTTATAGGTGGTGGGGCCAACGTCCTGACTTTC.